This T cell receptor (beta chain) derives from a study of T cell repertoires in ileal Crohn's disease. Time point defined: neoterminal ileum biopsy at postoperative endoscopy, about 6 months after surgery. Per the germline V gene, CDR1 is PRHDT and CDR2 is FYEKMQ (reference sequence). The V and J ends lost 0 bases and 4 bases respectively, with 12 bases between them. The CDR3 spans 16 residues. Measured with immunoSEQ multiplex PCR; TCRdb has only the in-frame clones, and not every one. The sample consists of 2,000 to 2,500 clones, 86% of them appearing once. On this clone: What it binds is not known.

Overall study results and limits: Sorted CD8 T cells held more high-frequency clones than CD4.

V gene TRBV13 combines with J gene TRBJ2-2, with D perhaps assigned TRBD1 or TRBD2 (6 bases each). Sequenced sample: ileal tissue. This receptor was obtained from an adult with Crohn's disease. CDR3 DNA sequence: TGTGCCAGCAGCTTAGGTCGGGGGCAGACCACCGGGGAGCTGTTTTTT. Encoded protein: CASSLGRGQTTGELFF.